This T cell receptor beta chain was recovered during a study of CD8+ T cells in alopecia areata. At the level of the study: Each of the treated patients was given oral tofacitinib, 5 to 10 mg twice daily, for moderate-to-severe alopecia areata. Whole-study results and caveats: Affected lesional scalp, above all in alopecia totalis/universalis, was more clonal than normal scalp. Tofacitinib significantly reduced both scalp clonality and expanded CD8+ clones among the top 100.

Regarding this clone: Its antigen is not known.

Described treatment: oral pan-JAK inhibitor, 5-10 mg twice daily. Starting from PBMCs, sorting isolated CD4+ and CD8+ T cells. The V and J ends lost 1 base and 13 bases respectively, with 8 bases between them. This CDR3 has 11 residues. Germline V gene lookup returns CDR1 SEHNR and CDR2 FQNEAQ (reference sequence). cDNA reverse transcribed from extracted RNA served as the sequencing template. Data came from immunoSEQ multiplex PCR; TCRdb stores just in-frame clones and leaves some out. This sample has nearly 200,000 clones, with 55% to 75% found just once. This material consisted of CD4+ T cells sorted from blood, taken at week 24, from a patient treated with tofacitinib. The receptor comes from a human donor with alopecia areata. The chain is built from TRBV7-9 and TRBJ2-1; D is unresolved. CDR3 sequence (DNA): TGTGCCAGCAGCTTAGAAGGGTACCAGTTCTTC. Protein: CASSLEGYQFF.